Below, 10 T cell receptor beta chains from the same sample are listed, as sequenced in a study of blood T cell repertoires in COVID-19. Sequencing used immunoSEQ multiplex PCR; TCRdb keeps in-frame clones, though not all of them. The table includes around 190,000 clones, 65% to 90% detected once. The sequenced sample was peripheral blood. The source is a human donor in a cohort sampled during active COVID-19.

The V gene is TRBV9, the J gene TRBJ2-3; 8 bases line up with TRBD1. Germline V gives CDR1 SGDLS, CDR2 YYNGEE. The V gene end was trimmed by 0 bases and the J gene end by 6 bases; junction bases not matched to a gene: 6. The CDR3 covers 15 residues. In nucleotides, the CDR3 is TGTGCCAGCAGCGTAGAAGGACAGGGCGGGGATACGCAGTATTTT. Protein sequence: CASSVEGQGGDTQYF. Combining the CDR3 with reference TRBV9 and TRBJ2-3 gives the whole variable domain DSGVTQTPKHLITATGQRVTLRCSPRSGDLSVYWYQQSLDQGLQFLIQYYNGEERAKGNILERFSAQQFPDLHSELNLSSLELGDSALYFCASSVEGQGGDTQYFGPGTRLTVL.

This clone was detected a few times. This sequence joins TRBV4-2 and TRBJ2-1, with 9 nucleotides matching TRBD2. The germline gives CDR1 LGHNA, CDR2 YNFKEQ. The CDR3 totals 16 residues. Unmatched junction bases numbered 6, after V lost 4 bases and J lost 2 bases. As DNA, the CDR3 is TGTGCCAGCAGCCCGGGACTAGCAGATACCTACAATGAGCAGTTCTTC. Its protein product is CASSPGLADTYNEQFF.

The CDR3 here is CASSLDSLYEQYF. In nucleotides, the CDR3 is TGTGCCAGCAGTTTGGACAGCCTCTACGAGCAGTACTTC. The genes are TRBV6-2 or TRBV6-3 and TRBJ2-7; D is perhaps TRBD1 (6 bases). Germline assignment: CDR1 MNHEY and CDR2 SVGEGT. The CDR3 totals 13 residues. V was trimmed by 4 bases and J by 3 bases, leaving 10 bases between them.

The rearrangement uses TRBV27 and TRBJ1-4; 11 nucleotides align to TRBD1. CDR1 MNHEY and CDR2 SMNVEV come from the germline V gene (reference sequence). Trimming at V came to 5 bases and at J to 10 bases, leaving 9 bases not matched to a gene. This CDR3 spans 15 amino acids. CDR3 amino acids: CASSEGDRGIGKLFF. In DNA, the CDR3 is TGTGCCAGCAGTGAAGGGGACAGGGGGATCGGAAAACTGTTTTTT.

The genes are TRBV5-4 and TRBJ2-2, with TRBD2 identical over 12 bases. The CDR3 loop spans 17 amino acids. Unmatched junction bases numbered 7, after V lost 0 bases and J lost 7 bases. Germline lookup yields CDR1 SGHNT and CDR2 YYREEE (reference sequence). This chain's CDR3 is CASSLEVTSGSGGELFF. In nucleotides, the CDR3 is TGTGCCAGCAGCTTGGAGGTGACTAGCGGGAGTGGCGGGGAGCTGTTTTTT. Together with reference TRBV5-4 and TRBJ2-2, the CDR3 gives the full variable domain: ETGVTQSPTHLIKTRGQQVTLRCSSQSGHNTVSWYQQALGQGPQFIFQYYREEENGRGNFPPRFSGLQFPNYSSELNVNALELDDSALYLCASSLEVTSGSGGELFFGEGSRLTVL.

At least ten counts were recorded for this clone. This rearrangement joins TRBV12-5 to TRBJ2-6, with TRBD1 matching over 11 bases. CDR1 is LGHNT and CDR2 is FRNRAP in the germline V gene. CDR3 size: 18 residues. V trimming: 3 bases; J trimming: 0 bases; junction bases outside the gene matches: 4. CDR3 sequence (DNA): TGTGCTAGTGGTTTCCTCGGGACAGGGGGCTCTGGGGCCAACGTCCTGACTTTC. It encodes CASGFLGTGGSGANVLTF.

The rearrangement links TRBV11-2 to TRBJ2-7, with 7 bases aligning to TRBD2. Germline V lookup: CDR1 SGHAT, CDR2 FQNNGV. The CDR3 length is 16 residues. The J segment lost 7 bases and the V segment lost 4 bases, leaving 16 bases of the junction unmatched. CDR3 sequence reads: CASSSGRDLLIREQYF. CDR3 bases: TGTGCCAGCAGCTCTGGGAGGGACCTACTAATACGGGAGCAGTACTTC. Based on the CDR3 plus reference TRBV11-2 and TRBJ2-7, the full variable domain is EAGVAQSPRYKIIEKRQSVAFWCNPISGHATLYWYQQILGQGPKLLIQFQNNGVVDDSQLPKDRFSAERLKGVDSTLKIQPAKLEDSAVYLCASSSGRDLLIREQYFGPGTRLTVT.

The chain is built from TRBV6-5 and TRBJ2-1; TRBD1 agrees at 9 bases. The V segment lost 6 bases and the J segment 3 bases; nucleotides outside the gene matches: 6. The germline V gene encodes CDR1 MNHEY and CDR2 SVGAGI. The CDR3 is 15 residues long. The CDR3 loop reads CASRPTGGDYNEQFF. The CDR3, as DNA: TGTGCCAGCAGGCCAACAGGGGGCGACTACAATGAGCAGTTCTTC.

This clone has only a few counts. The J gene is TRBJ1-6, the V gene TRBV6-5, with TRBD1 matching over 8 bases. The CDR3 covers 15 residues. V lost 6 bases to trimming and J lost 7 bases; unmatched junction nucleotides: 8. Germline V gene data show CDR1 as MNHEY and CDR2 as SVGAGI. In DNA, the CDR3 is TGTGCCAGCAGGCCCGGACAGGGACGGAATTCACCCCTCCACTTT. This encodes CASRPGQGRNSPLHF.

The genes are TRBV12-2 and TRBJ2-7; the DNA was not used to check the table's D call, TRBD1. TRBV12-2 is given as a pseudogene. This CDR3 comprises 13 residues. CDR3: CASRRTGGYEQYF. The CDR3 bases are TGTGCAAGTCGCAGGACAGGGGGCTACGAGCAGTACTTC.